This T cell receptor beta chain was sequenced during a study of T cell responses to AZD1222 COVID-19 vaccine. Concerning this clone itself: Its matching antigen is unknown.

Study-level findings and limits: Only a handful of AZD1222 recipients, five to seven in all, had baseline seropositivity.

Using immunoSEQ multiplex PCR, the repertoire was profiled, and TCRdb retains in-frame clones only, with some absent. Of roughly 150,000 clones in the sample, over 75% were seen once. This receptor was taken from an adult in good health. This material consisted of peripheral blood, taken on day 0 of AZD1222 vaccination.

The chain's CDR3 is CASSPEGHQNTEAFF. In DNA form, the CDR3 reads TGTGCCAGCAGTCCCGAGGGGCACCAGAACACTGAAGCTTTCTTT. The V gene is TRBV6-5, the J gene TRBJ1-1, with D maybe TRBD1 (5 bases). V dropped 5 bases and J dropped 1 base, with 14 bases sitting between them. From germline, CDR1 is MNHEY and CDR2 SVGAGI. There are 15 residues in the CDR3.